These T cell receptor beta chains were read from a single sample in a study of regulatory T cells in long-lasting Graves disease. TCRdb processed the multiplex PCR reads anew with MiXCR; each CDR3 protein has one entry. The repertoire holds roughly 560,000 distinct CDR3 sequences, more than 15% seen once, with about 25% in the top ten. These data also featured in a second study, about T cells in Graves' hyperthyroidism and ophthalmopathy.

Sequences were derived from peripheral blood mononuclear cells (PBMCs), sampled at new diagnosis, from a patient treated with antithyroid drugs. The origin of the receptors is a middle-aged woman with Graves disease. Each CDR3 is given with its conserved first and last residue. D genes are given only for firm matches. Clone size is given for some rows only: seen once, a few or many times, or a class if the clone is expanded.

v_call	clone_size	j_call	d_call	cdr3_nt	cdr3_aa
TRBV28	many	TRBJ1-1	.	TGTGCCAGCAGTTTTTTCGGGTCAGCTTTCTTT	CASSFFGSAFF
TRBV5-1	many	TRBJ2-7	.	TGCGCCAGCAGCTTTGGCGGGACGCTTGACGAGCAGTACTTC	CASSFGGTLDEQYF
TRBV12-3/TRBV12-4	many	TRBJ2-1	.	TGTGCCAGCAGTTTAATCCCGGGGTCTCAGTTCTTC	CASSLIPGSQFF
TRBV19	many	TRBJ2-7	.	TGTGCCAGTAGTATGATAACAGGTCCCCGACACGAGCAGTACTTC	CASSMITGPRHEQYF
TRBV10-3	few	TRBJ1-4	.	TGTGCCATCGGGAGAGGGGGAAATGAAAAACTGTTTTTT	CAIGRGGNEKLFF
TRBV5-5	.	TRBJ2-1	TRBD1	TGTGCCAGCAGTACCCGGACAGGGTCTTCTTACAATGAGCAGTTCTTC	CASSTRTGSSYNEQFF
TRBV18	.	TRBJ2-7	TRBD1	TGTGCCAGCTCTCGCGGACAGGGACACTCCTACGAGCAGTACTTC	CASSRGQGHSYEQYF
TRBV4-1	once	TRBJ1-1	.	TGCGCCAGCAGCCAAGATTTTGGCCCGAACACTGAAGCTTTCTTT	CASSQDFGPNTEAFF
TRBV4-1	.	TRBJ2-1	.	TGCGCCAGCAGCCAAGTACCCGGGGGCGGGGGAGACAATGAGCAGTTCTTC	CASSQVPGGGGDNEQFF
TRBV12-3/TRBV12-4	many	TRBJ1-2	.	TGTGCCAGCAGGGGGGAGGGCAGGATTAACTATGGCTACACCTTC	CASRGEGRINYGYTF
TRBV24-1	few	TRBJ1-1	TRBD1	TGTGCCACCAGTGTTAACGTTACAGGGGGGAGGATCTGGAACACTGAAGCTTTCTTT	CATSVNVTGGRIWNTEAFF
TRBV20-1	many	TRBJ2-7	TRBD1	TGCAGTGCTCCACCTCAGGGGGCCGGGGAGCAGTACTTC	CSAPPQGAGEQYF
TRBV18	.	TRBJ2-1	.	TGTGCCAGCTCAGCCGATGACGGTGAGCAGTTCTTC	CASSADDGEQFF
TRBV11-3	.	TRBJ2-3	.	TGTGCCAGCAGCTTAGGTTCTGGGGCAGATACGCAGTATTTT	CASSLGSGADTQYF
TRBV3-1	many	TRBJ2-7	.	TGTGCCAGCAGCGCCGAAAGGAAGTACGAGCAGTACTTC	CASSAERKYEQYF
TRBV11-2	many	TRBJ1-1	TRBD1	TGTGCCAGCAGTCATCCAGGGGGGGTAACTGAAGCTTTCTTT	CASSHPGGVTEAFF
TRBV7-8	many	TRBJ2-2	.	TGTGCCAGCCGCTTGGGAAGGATGGGGTCCGGGGAGCTGTTTTTT	CASRLGRMGSGELFF
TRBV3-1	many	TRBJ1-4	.	TGTGCCAGCAGCCGGACCGGGCCCTTGGACCGAAAACTGTTTTTT	CASSRTGPLDRKLFF
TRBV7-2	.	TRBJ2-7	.	TGTGCCAGCAGCCACGGGCAGGGGGAGCAGTACTTC	CASSHGQGEQYF
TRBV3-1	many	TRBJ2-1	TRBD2	TGTGCCAGCAGCCAAGGGGGGGGATCGATCAATGAGCAGTTCTTC	CASSQGGGSINEQFF
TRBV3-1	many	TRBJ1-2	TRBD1	TGTGCCAGCAGCGGACACAGGGGGGTTAACTATGGCTACACCTTC	CASSGHRGVNYGYTF
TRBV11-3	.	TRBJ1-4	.	TGTGCCAGCAGCTTAGACCGGGACGGGGGTGAAAAACTGTTTTTT	CASSLDRDGGEKLFF
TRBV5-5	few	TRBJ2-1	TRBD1	TGTGCCAGCAGCAAGGACAGGGACAATGAGCAGTTCTTC	CASSKDRDNEQFF
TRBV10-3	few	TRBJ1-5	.	TGTGCCATCAGTACGGAAGGGTGGGATGGCAATCAGCCCCAGCATTTT	CAISTEGWDGNQPQHF
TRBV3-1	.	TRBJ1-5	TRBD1	TGTGCCAGCAGCCCCTCAGGGGGTCTGGCCCAGGGTCGGTATAGCAATCAGCCCCAGCATTTT	CASSPSGGLAQGRYSNQPQHF
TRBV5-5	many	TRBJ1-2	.	TGTGCCAGCAGCTTGGTGGGCGATGACTATGGCTACACCTTC	CASSLVGDDYGYTF
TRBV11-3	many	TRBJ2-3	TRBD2	TGTGCCAGCAGCGAAAGCGGGGGGTGCACAGATACGCAGTATTTT	CASSESGGCTDTQYF
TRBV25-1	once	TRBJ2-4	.	TGTGCCAGCAGTGAACCCTGGAGTGAAAACATTCAGTACTTC	CASSEPWSENIQYF
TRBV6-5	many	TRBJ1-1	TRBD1	TGTGCCAGCAGTTACTCGGACAGGGGGCTATGGGTAGCTTTCTTT	CASSYSDRGLWVAFF
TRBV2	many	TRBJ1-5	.	TGTGCCAGCAGTGCTGGATCCAGCAATCAGCCCCAGCATTTT	CASSAGSSNQPQHF
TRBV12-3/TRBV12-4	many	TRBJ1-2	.	TGTGCCAGCAGTTGGAAGGAGACAGTTGGCTATGGCTACACCTTC	CASSWKETVGYGYTF
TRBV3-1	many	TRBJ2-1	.	TGTGCCAGCAGCCTCACACAGGGTAGGAATGAGCAGTTCTTC	CASSLTQGRNEQFF
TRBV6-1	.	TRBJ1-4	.	TGTGCCAGCATTCTAACAGGGACTGGTGAAAAACTGTTTTTT	CASILTGTGEKLFF
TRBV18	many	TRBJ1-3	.	TGTGCCAGCTCACCCGTACAGCTCCACTCTGGAAACACCATATATTTT	CASSPVQLHSGNTIYF
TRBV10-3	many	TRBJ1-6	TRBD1	TGTGCCATCGGACAGGGGCCCAATTCACCCCTCCACTTT	CAIGQGPNSPLHF
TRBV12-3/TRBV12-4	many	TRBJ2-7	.	TGTGCCAGCAGTTTTATGGGTTTCTACGAGCAGTACTTC	CASSFMGFYEQYF
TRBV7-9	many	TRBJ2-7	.	TGTGCCAGCAGCCTTCCGGGCCTTGGAGGCTACGAGCAGTACTTC	CASSLPGLGGYEQYF
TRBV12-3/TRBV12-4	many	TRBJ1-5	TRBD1	TGTGCCAGCAACAGGGGGCGTCAGCCCCAGCATTTT	CASNRGRQPQHF
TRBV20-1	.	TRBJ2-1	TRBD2	TGCAGTGCTAGAGTCCGGGGGGACGAGCAGTTCTTC	CSARVRGDEQFF
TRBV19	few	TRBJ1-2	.	TGTGCCAGTAGTAGGGGGGACGGCCCGCGGTATGGCTACACCTTC	CASSRGDGPRYGYTF
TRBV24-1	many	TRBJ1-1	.	TGTGCCACCAGTGCTACTTCAACGAACACTGAAGCTTTCTTT	CATSATSTNTEAFF
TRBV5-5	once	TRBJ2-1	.	TGTGCCAGCAGCTTGGGGGAGGGGGACGCGTACAATGAGCAGTTCTTC	CASSLGEGDAYNEQFF